This TCR beta chain was retrieved from a study of T cells in Graves' hyperthyroidism and ophthalmopathy. Turning to the study itself: Peripheral blood was obtained at initial diagnosis, preceding any treatment. Findings and limits, study-wide: Ophthalmopathy could be told apart from stable hyperthyroidism with a 13 V-J model.

The table lists this clonotype with many counts. The antigen is unknown. Amplified regions were TCR beta CDR3 sequences from RNA transcripts. An initial round of RT-PCR targeting the TCR CDR3 relied on the HTBI primer set. TCRdb independently ran MiXCR on the multiplex PCR reads; one entry per CDR3 protein. Counted here are roughly 740,000 distinct CDR3 sequences, about 15% occurring once; the ten biggest clones make up roughly 8%. Looked up from germline, CDR1 is KGHSH and CDR2 is LQKENI. The CDR3 consists of 15 residues. J gave up 2 bases and V 6 bases, and 6 bases lay outside the gene matches. This chain links TRBV18 with TRBJ2-7, with 11 bases identical to TRBD2. This TCR came from a man aged 18 to 29 with Graves' hyperthyroidism. The sequenced material came from blood. CDR3 DNA: TGTGCCAGCTCTCCTCCGGGACTAGCGGCCTACGAGCAGTACTTC. It encodes CASSPPGLAAYEQYF. The entire variable domain, with the rest obtained from reference TRBV18 and TRBJ2-7, is as follows: NAGVMQNPRHLVRRRGQEARLRCSPMKGHSHVYWYRQLPEEGLKFMVYLQKENIIDESGMPKERFSAEFPKEGPSILRIQQVVRGDSAAYFCASSPPGLAAYEQYFGPGTRLTVT.